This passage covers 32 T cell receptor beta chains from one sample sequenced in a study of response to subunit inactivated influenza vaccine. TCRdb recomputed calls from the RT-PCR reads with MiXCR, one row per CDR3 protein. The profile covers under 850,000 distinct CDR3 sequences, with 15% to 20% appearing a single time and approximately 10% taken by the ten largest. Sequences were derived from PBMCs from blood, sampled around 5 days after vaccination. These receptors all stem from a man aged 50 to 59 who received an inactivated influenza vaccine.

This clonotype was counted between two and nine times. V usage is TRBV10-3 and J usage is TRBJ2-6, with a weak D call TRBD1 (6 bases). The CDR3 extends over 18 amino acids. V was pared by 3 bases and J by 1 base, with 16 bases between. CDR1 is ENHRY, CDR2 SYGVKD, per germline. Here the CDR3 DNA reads TGTGCCATCAGTGATCTAGGCAGGGGATATTCTGGGGCCAACGTCCTGACTTTC. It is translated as CAISDLGRGYSGANVLTF.

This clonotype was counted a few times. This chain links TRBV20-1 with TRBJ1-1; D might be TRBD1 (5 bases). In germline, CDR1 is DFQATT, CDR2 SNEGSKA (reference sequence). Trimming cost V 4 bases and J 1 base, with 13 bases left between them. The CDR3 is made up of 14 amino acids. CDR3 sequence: CSATGGLTNTEAFF. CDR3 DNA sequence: TGCAGTGCTACCGGGGGACTTACGAACACTGAAGCTTTCTTT.

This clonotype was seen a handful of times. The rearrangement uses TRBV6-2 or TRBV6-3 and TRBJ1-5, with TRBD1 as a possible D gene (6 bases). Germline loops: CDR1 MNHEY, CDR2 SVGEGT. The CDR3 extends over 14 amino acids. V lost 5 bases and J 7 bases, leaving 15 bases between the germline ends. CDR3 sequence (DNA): TGTGCCAGCAGTACGGGAGGGGGTTGGCAGCCCCAGCATTTT. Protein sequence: CASSTGGGWQPQHF.

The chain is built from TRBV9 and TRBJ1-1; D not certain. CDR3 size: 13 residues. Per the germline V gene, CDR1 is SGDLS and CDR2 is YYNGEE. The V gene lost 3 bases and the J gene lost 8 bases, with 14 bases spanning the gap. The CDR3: CASSEGLFGEAFF. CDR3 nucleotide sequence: TGTGCCAGCAGCGAAGGTTTGTTCGGAGAAGCTTTCTTT.

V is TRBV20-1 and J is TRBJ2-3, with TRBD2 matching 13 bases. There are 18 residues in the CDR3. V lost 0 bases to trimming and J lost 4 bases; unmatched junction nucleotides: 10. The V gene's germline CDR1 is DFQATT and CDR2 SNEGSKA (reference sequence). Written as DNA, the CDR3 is TGCAGTGCTAGAGATATCGCCTGGACTAGCGGGAGCGCAGATACGCAGTATTTT. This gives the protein CSARDIAWTSGSADTQYF.

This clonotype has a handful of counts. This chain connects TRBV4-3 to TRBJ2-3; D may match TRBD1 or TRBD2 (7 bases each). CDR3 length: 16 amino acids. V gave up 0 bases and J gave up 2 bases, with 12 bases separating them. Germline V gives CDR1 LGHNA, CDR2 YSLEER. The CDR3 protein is CASSQDWEGATDTQYF. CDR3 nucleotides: TGCGCCAGCAGCCAAGACTGGGAGGGGGCCACAGATACGCAGTATTTT.

The CDR3 region has the DNA TGTGCCAGCAGCTTTATGCAGGTCGGAGGGGAGACCCAGTACTTC. It codes for CASSFMQVGGETQYF. V and J are TRBV7-2 and TRBJ2-5; D might be TRBD2 (6 bases). Trimming pared 3 bases from V and 5 bases from J, leaving 16 bases between. The germline V gene encodes CDR1 SGHTA and CDR2 FQGNSA. The CDR3 has 15 amino acids.

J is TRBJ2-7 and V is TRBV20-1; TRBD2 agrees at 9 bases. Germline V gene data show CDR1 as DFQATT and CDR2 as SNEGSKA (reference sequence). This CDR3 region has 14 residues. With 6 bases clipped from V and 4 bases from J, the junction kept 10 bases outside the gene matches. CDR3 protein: CSASRLAERYEQYF. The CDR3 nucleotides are TGCAGTGCCAGCAGACTAGCGGAGAGGTACGAGCAGTACTTC.

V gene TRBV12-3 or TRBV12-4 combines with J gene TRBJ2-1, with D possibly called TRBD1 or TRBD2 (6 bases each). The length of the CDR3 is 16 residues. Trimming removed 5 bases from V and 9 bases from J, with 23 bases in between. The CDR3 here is CASSGGRATGEREQFF. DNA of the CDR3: TGTGCCAGCAGTGGGGGGCGGGCGACAGGTGAACGTGAGCAGTTCTTC.

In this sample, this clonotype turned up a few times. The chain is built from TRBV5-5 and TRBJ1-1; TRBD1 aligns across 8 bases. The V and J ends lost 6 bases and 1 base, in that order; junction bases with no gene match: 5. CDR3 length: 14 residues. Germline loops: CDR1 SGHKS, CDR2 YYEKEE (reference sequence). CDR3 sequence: CASNRGTENTEAFF. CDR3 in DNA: TGTGCCAGCAACAGGGGGACAGAGAACACTGAAGCTTTCTTT.

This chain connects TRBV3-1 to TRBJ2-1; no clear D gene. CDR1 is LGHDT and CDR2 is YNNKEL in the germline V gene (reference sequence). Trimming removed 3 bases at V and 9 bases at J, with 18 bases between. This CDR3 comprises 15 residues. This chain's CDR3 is CASSHTGRLVVEQFF. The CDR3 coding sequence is TGTGCCAGCAGCCACACGGGCCGCCTCGTTGTTGAGCAGTTCTTC.

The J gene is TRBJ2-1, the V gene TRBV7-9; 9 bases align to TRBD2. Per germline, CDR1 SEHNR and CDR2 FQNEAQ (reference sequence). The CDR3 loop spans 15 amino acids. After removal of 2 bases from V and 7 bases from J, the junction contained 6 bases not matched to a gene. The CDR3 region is CASSLSIAGDNEQFF. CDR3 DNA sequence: TGTGCCAGCAGCTTAAGCATAGCGGGGGATAATGAGCAGTTCTTC.

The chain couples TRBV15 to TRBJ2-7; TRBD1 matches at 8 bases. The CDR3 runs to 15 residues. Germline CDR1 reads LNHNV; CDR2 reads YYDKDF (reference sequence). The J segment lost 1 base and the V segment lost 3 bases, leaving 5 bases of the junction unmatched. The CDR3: CATSRGGQGSYEQYF. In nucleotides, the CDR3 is TGTGCCACCAGCAGGGGAGGACAGGGTTCCTACGAGCAGTACTTC.

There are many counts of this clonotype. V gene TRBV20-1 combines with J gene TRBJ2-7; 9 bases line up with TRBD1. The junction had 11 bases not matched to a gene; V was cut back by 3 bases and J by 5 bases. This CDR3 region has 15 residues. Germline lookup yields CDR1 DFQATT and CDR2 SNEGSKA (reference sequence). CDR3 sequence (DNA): TGCAGTGCTAGGGGCTCCGGACAGGGGATTGACGAGCAGTACTTC. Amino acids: CSARGSGQGIDEQYF.

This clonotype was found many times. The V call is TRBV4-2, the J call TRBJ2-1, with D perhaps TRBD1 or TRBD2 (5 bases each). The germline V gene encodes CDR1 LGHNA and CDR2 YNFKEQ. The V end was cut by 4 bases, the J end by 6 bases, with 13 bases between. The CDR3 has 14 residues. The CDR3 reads CASSPWDGFNEQFF. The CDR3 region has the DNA TGTGCCAGCAGCCCCTGGGACGGATTCAATGAGCAGTTCTTC.

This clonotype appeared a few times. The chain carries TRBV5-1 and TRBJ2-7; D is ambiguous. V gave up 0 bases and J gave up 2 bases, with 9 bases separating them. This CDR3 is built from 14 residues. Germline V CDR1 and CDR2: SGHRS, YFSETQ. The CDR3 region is CASSLGTHPYEQYF. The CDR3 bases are TGCGCCAGCAGCTTGGGTACCCACCCCTACGAGCAGTACTTC.

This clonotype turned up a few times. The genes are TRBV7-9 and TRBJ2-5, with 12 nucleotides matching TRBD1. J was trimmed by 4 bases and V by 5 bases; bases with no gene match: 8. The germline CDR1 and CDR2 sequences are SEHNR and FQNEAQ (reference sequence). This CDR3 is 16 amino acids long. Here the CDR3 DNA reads TGTGCCAGCAGCCTAATCGGGACAGGGGGCCGAGAGACCCAGTACTTC. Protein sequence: CASSLIGTGGRETQYF. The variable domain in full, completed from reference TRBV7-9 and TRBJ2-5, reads DTGVSQNPRHKITKRGQNVTFRCDPISEHNRLYWYRQTLGQGPEFLTYFQNEAQLEKSRLLSDRFSAERPKGSFSTLEIQRTEQGDSAMYLCASSLIGTGGRETQYFGPGTRLLVL.

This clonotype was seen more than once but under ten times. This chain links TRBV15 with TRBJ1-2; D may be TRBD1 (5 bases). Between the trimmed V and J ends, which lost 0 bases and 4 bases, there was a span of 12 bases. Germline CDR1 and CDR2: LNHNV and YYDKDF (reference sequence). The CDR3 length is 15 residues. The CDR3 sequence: CATSRDGQGSYGYTF. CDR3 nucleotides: TGTGCCACCAGCAGAGATGGGCAGGGTAGCTATGGCTACACCTTC.

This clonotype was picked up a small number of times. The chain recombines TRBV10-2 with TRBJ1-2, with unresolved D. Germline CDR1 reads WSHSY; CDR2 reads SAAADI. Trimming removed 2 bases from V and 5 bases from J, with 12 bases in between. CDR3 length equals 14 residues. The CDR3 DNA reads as TGCGCCAGCAGTGAGATTTCCAGCCCATATGGCTACACCTTC. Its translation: CASSEISSPYGYTF.

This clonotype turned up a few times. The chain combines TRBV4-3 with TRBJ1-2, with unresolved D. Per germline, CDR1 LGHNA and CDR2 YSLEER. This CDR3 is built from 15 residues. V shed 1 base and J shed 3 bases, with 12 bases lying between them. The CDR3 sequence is CASSQAIGLDYGYTF. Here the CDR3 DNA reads TGCGCCAGCAGCCAAGCGATCGGGCTGGACTATGGCTACACCTTC.

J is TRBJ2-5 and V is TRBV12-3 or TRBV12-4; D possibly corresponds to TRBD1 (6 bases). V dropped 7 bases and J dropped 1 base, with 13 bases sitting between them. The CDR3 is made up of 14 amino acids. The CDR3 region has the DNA TGTGCCAGCAACTCGGGACACGTCCAAGAGACCCAGTACTTC. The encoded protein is CASNSGHVQETQYF.

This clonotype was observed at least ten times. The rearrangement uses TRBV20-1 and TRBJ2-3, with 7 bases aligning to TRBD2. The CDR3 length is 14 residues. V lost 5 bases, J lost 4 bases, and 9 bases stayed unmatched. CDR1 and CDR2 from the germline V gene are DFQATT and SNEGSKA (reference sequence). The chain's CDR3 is CSARLSGAPDTQYF. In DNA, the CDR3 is TGCAGTGCTCGATTGAGCGGGGCCCCAGATACGCAGTATTTT.

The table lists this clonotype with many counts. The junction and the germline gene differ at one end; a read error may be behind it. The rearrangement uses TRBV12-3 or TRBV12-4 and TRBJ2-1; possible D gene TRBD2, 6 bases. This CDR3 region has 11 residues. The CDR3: CASSLGGERFF. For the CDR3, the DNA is TGTGCCAGCAGTTTAGGGGGGGAGCGGTTCTTC.

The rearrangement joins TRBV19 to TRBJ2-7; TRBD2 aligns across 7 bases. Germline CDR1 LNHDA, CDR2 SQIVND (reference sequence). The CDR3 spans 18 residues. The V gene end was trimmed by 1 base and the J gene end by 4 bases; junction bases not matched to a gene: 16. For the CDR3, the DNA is TGTGCCAGTAGTATAGCCACATACGCACGAGCGGGAAGATACGAGCAGTACTTC. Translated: CASSIATYARAGRYEQYF.

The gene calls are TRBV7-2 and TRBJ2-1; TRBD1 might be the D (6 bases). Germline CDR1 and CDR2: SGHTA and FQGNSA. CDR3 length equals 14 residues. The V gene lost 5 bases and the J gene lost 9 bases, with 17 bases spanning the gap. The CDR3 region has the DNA TGTGCCAGCAGCCAAATTAGATCAGGGGCTGAGCAGTTCTTC. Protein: CASSQIRSGAEQFF.

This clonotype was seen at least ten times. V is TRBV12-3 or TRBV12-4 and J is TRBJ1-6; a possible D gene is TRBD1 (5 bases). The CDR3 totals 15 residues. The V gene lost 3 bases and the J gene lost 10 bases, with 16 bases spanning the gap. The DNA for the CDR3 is TGTGCCAGCAGTTTGGTCGGCACAGGAGGATCACCCCTCCACTTT. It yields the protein CASSLVGTGGSPLHF.

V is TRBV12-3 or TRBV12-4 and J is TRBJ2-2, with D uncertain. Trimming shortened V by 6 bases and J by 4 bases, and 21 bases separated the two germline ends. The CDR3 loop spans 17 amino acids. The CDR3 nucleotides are TGTGCCAGCAGGCACGAGTTCCCACAGCGTAGCACCGGGGAGCTGTTTTTT. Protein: CASRHEFPQRSTGELFF.

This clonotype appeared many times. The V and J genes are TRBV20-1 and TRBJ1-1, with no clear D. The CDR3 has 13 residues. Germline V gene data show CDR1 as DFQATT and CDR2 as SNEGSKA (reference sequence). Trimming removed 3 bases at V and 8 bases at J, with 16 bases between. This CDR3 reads CSARSRAGIEAFF. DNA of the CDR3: TGCAGTGCTAGGTCCCGGGCGGGGATCGAAGCTTTCTTT.

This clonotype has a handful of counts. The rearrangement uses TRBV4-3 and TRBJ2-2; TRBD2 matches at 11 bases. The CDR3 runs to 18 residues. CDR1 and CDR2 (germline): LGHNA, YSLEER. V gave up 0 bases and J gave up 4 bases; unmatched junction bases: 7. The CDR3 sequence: CASSQEASGGRTTGELFF. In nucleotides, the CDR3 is TGCGCCAGCAGCCAAGAGGCTAGCGGGGGGCGAACCACCGGGGAGCTGTTTTTT.

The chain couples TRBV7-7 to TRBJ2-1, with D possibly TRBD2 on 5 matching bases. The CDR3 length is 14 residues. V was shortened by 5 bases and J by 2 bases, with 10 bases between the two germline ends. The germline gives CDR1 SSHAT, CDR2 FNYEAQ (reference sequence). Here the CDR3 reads CASSASGTYNEQFF. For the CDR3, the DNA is TGTGCCAGCAGCGCAAGCGGAACCTACAATGAGCAGTTCTTC.

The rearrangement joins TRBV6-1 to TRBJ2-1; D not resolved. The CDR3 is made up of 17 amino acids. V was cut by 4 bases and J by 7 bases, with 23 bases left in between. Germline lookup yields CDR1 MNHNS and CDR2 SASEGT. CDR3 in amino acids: CASSGPILGSELNEQFF. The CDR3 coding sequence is TGTGCCAGCAGTGGCCCCATTTTGGGCTCGGAACTTAATGAGCAGTTCTTC.

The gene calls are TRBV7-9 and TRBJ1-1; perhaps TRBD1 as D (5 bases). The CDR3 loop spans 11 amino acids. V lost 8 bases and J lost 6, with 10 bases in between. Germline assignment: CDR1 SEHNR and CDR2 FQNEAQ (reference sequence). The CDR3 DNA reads TGTGCCAGCGAGACAGTTTCTGAAGCTTTCTTT. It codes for CASETVSEAFF. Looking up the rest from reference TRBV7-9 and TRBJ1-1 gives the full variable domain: DTGVSQNPRHKITKRGQNVTFRCDPISEHNRLYWYRQTLGQGPEFLTYFQNEAQLEKSRLLSDRFSAERPKGSFSTLEIQRTEQGDSAMYLCASETVSEAFFGQGTRLTVV.